These 6 T cell receptor beta chains came from one sample sequenced in a study of blood T cell repertoires in COVID-19. Assay: immunoSEQ multiplex PCR; the TCRdb copy retains only in-frame clones and omits some. This table holds just over 300,000 clones, about 90% found once. Material: peripheral blood. The receptors derive from a woman in her twenties or thirties with COVID-19, enrolled during active disease.

This rearrangement joins TRBV9 to TRBJ1-1, with D perhaps matching TRBD1 (6 bases). V dropped 0 bases and J dropped 2 bases, with 8 bases sitting between them. This CDR3 comprises 14 residues. Germline V gene data show CDR1 as SGDLS and CDR2 as YYNGEE. DNA of the CDR3: TGTGCCAGCAGCGTAGTACAGGGTAACACTGAAGCTTTCTTT. This encodes CASSVVQGNTEAFF.

The chain has TRBV2 and TRBJ2-3, with no clear D. The germline V and J ends were trimmed by 7 bases and 6 bases, with 11 bases remaining between them. The CDR3 is made up of 12 amino acids. Germline CDR1 reads SNHLY; CDR2 reads FYNNEI. The CDR3 coding sequence is TGTGCCAGCAAACCCCACGCGGATACGCAGTATTTT. Translating gives CASKPHADTQYF.

CDR3 residues: CASSQDGGVTREAFF. CDR3 nucleotides: TGCGCCAGCAGCCAAGATGGGGGGGTAACGAGGGAAGCTTTCTTT. V usage is TRBV4-1 and J usage is TRBJ1-1, with a tentative D call TRBD1 (5 bases). The CDR3 sequence is 15 residues long. Germline loops: CDR1 MGHRA, CDR2 YSYEKL. Trimming cost V 0 bases and J 8 bases, with 16 bases left between them.

The chain employs TRBV7-9 and TRBJ2-7, with 8 bases matching TRBD1. The V and J ends lost 5 bases and 6 bases, in that order; junction bases with no gene match: 18. CDR1 SEHNR and CDR2 FQNEAQ come from the germline V gene (reference sequence). The CDR3 has 17 amino acids. Here the CDR3 DNA reads TGTGCCAGCAGCCCTTCGACTAGGACAGGGCGTTGGGGCGAGCAGTACTTC. Protein: CASSPSTRTGRWGEQYF. Drawing the rest from reference TRBV7-9 and TRBJ2-7, the complete variable domain is DTGVSQNPRHKITKRGQNVTFRCDPISEHNRLYWYRQTLGQGPEFLTYFQNEAQLEKSRLLSDRFSAERPKGSFSTLEIQRTEQGDSAMYLCASSPSTRTGRWGEQYFGPGTRLTVT.

The V and J genes are TRBV25-1 and TRBJ2-7, with D possibly being TRBD1 (6 bases). Trimming pared 6 bases from V and 0 bases from J, leaving 6 bases between. The CDR3 runs 12 residues. Germline-derived CDR1 and CDR2 are MGHDK and SYGVNS. CDR3 residues: CASRDSSYEQYF. CDR3 bases: TGTGCCAGCAGGGACAGCTCCTACGAGCAGTACTTC.

J is TRBJ2-1 and V is TRBV7-6; TRBD1 matches 9 bases. The CDR3 totals 15 residues. The V and J ends lost 5 bases and 7 bases, in that order; junction bases with no gene match: 9. Looked up from germline, CDR1 is SGHVS and CDR2 is FNYEAQ. The CDR3 sequence: CASSPWTGVGNEQFF. The CDR3 DNA is TGTGCCAGCAGCCCTTGGACAGGGGTTGGGAATGAGCAGTTCTTC.